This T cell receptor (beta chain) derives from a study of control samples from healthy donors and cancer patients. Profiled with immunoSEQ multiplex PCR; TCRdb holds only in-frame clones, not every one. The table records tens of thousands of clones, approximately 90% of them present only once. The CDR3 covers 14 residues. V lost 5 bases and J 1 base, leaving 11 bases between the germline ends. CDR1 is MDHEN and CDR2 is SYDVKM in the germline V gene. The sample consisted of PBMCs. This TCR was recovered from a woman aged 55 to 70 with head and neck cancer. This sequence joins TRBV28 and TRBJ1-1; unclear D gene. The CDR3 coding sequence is TGTGCCAGCAGTCCTGCCGACTGGAACACTGAAGCTTTCTTT. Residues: CASSPADWNTEAFF.